In this sample, the clone carrying this TCR beta chain turned up a few times. Its antigen remains unidentified. There are 14 residues in the CDR3. Via MiXCR, TCRdb re-called the 5' RACE reads, giving one row per CDR3 protein. The data show about 150,000 distinct CDR3 sequences, 5.5% to 7% seen once. This sample is drawn from a study of T-cell memory formation after mild COVID-19. Notes on the study in general: Specificity for SARS-CoV-2 was not confirmed among the second-wave clones peaking on day 37.

This sequence was found in an adult woman who had mild COVID-19 (a few samples of this study predate the infection). Cell type and time point are not known. J is TRBJ2-7 and V is TRBV12-3 or TRBV12-4; possibly TRBD2 for D (6 bases). Input material: PBMCs or a T cell subset sorted from them (not recorded which). CDR3 nucleotides: TGTGGCTGCTGGCACAGAGGGGCGGGATACGAGCAGTACTTC. Protein: CGCWHRGAGYEQYF.